This T cell receptor (beta chain) comes out of a study of CD8 T cells in Susac syndrome (dated by TCRdb to between 2019 and 2020). Concerning the study at large: Among the Susac syndrome patients who were sequenced, clinically active disease was present in six and clinical remission was observed in about eight. At the time of blood withdrawal, Susac syndrome patients were either therapy-naive, taking corticosteroids (with some also receiving IVIg), or on IVIg alone. Whether CD8+ T cell activation and differentiation in Susac syndrome was antigen driven was tested using repertoire sequencing.

Details on this clonotype: Its antigen is not yet known. No much larger clone exists at a distance of one base, and base qualities are not known.

From the cysteine through the phenylalanine, the CDR3 covers 13 amino acids. Just CDR3 DNA is preserved here, 39 bases in frame from base 1. CDR1 and CDR2 (GTSNPN, SVGIG) derive from the germline V gene (reference sequence). V and J are trimmed by 7 bases and 9 bases, and the gene matches miss 10 bases of the junction. The study at large found these results: The CD4+ T cell repertoire of patients with Susac syndrome showed no detectable clonal expansion. The number of individuals in the TCR sequencing and HLA analysis was acknowledged as relatively small.

RNA was extracted using the RNeasy kit, and roughly 0.5 to 1 microgram was reverse transcribed with random hexamers. The immunoSEQ multiplex PCR assay, covering 54 Vbeta and 13 Jbeta segments, was used to amplify TCR beta CDR3 regions. PCR amplification bias was corrected by using a synthetic template baseline for primer optimization and computational correction. From the authors' description of their analysis: Reads were assigned to V, D and J genes according to IMGT and analyzed in immunoSEQ Analyzer, with only productive sequences retained. Clonality was computed as one minus Shannon entropy normalized by log2 of the number of productive unique sequences. For each patient and control, public and private clones were evaluated within the 100 most prevalent clones. Clones were defined as Susac-specific if absent from the healthy and MS cohorts, from more than 900 published viral clones and from other ImmuneACCESS disease sequences. TCRdb reprocessing: public reads trimmed at Q25 with fastp, clones called with MiXCR, in-frame beta chains kept. Rows with a matching CDR3 protein are joined into one entry that keeps the most common DNA and genes. None of the V and J calls come from the authors' own analysis; TCRdb made them. The sample table lists under 300,000 distinct CDR3 sequences, almost 97% of them with a count of one. The ten largest clones add up to around 0.093% of the sample.

Peripheral blood CD8+ and CD4+ T cells from healthy donors, Susac syndrome patients and multiple sclerosis patients were profiled by high-throughput TCR beta sequencing. Susac syndrome patients met recently defined diagnostic criteria for definite or probable disease. Bulk CD8+ and CD4+ T cells were purified magnetically by negative isolation, whereas CD8+ TEMRA cells were enriched by FACS. Blood was drawn into EDTA tubes, processed within 24 hours, and PBMCs were isolated by density gradient centrifugation. PBMCs intended for TCR sequencing were cryopreserved in liquid nitrogen and were subsequently thawed in a 37 degrees C water bath. A purity of at least 90% was achieved for sorted or isolated CD4+, CD8+ and CD8+ TEMRA cells.

This receptor chain uses TRBV30 and TRBJ2-2, with 8 junctional bases fitting TRBD1. What was sequenced was CD4+ T cells from PBMCs. This clonotype was sampled from a human donor with Susac syndrome. This receptor carries the CDR3 CALNAGGKRELFF. The DNA sequence is given as TGTGCCTTAAACGCAGGGGGCAAACGGGAGCTGTTTTTT.